The clone carrying this T cell receptor beta chain came up once. Its antigen remains unknown. A heparinised blood draw that averaged about 100 mL was obtained once from each donor. CDR1 and CDR2 (germline): SGHAT, FQNNGV. This CDR3 contains 13 residues. The ends lost 3 bases at V and 2 bases at J; junction bases unmatched: 0. The sample belongs to a study of beta chain features in type 1 diabetes. Findings and caveats of the study: The similarity of naive, central memory and Treg TCRB repertoires appeared greater among patients than among healthy donors. PCR may have favored shorter templates equally in patients and controls.

Expressed TCRB transcripts were sequenced because the entire RNA isolate underwent reverse transcription. Repertoires were generated with immunoSEQ multiplex PCR, while TCRdb's copy carries only in-frame clones and drops some. The sample lists around 400,000 clones, around 16% occurring once. The sequenced sample consisted of naive CD4+ T cells from blood. The J gene is TRBJ2-7, the V gene TRBV11-2, with 8 bases lining up with TRBD1. The TCR comes from a woman younger than 30 in good health. The CDR3: CASSLTGAYEQYF. CDR3 DNA: TGTGCCAGCAGCTTGACAGGGGCCTACGAGCAGTACTTC.